These 28 T cell receptor beta chains came from one sample sequenced in a study of beta chain features in type 1 diabetes. Since all of the isolated RNA was reverse transcribed, expressed TCRB transcripts were what got sequenced. Data came from immunoSEQ multiplex PCR; TCRdb stores just in-frame clones and leaves some out. The table has 250,000 to 350,000 clones, around 15% seen once. The sample comprised central memory CD4+ T cells from blood. These TCRs come from a man aged 25 to 40 in good health.

This clone was seen many times. The chain joins TRBV28 to TRBJ1-5; D gene unclear. The V gene's germline CDR1 is MDHEN and CDR2 SYDVKM. Trimming took off 6 bases at V and 11 bases at J, with 14 bases between the two ends. The CDR3 extends over 12 amino acids. Written as DNA, the CDR3 is TGTGCCAGCAGGGGCACCCTGAGATCCCAGCATTTT. It encodes CASRGTLRSQHF.

This clone occurred a few times. V gene TRBV7-2 combines with J gene TRBJ1-2; 10 bases are a match to TRBD1. The CDR3 runs 16 residues. With 3 bases clipped from V and 4 bases from J, the junction kept 8 bases outside the gene matches. Germline assignment: CDR1 SGHTA and CDR2 FQGNSA. CDR3 loop: CASSLSSGTGVYGYTF. The CDR3 DNA sequence: TGTGCCAGCAGCTTGTCATCCGGGACAGGGGTCTATGGCTACACCTTC. The whole variable domain, remainder taken from reference TRBV7-2 and TRBJ1-2, is GAGVSQSPSNKVTEKGKDVELRCDPISGHTALYWYRQSLGQGLEFLIYFQGNSAPDKSGLPSDRFSAERTGGSVSTLTIQRTQQEDSAVYLCASSLSSGTGVYGYTFGSGTRLTVV.

The rearrangement uses TRBV7-8 and TRBJ1-2; 12 bases match TRBD1. Germline CDR1 reads SGHVS; CDR2 reads FQNEAQ. J was trimmed by 9 bases and V by 6 bases; bases with no gene match: 8. The CDR3 has 14 residues. CDR3 protein: CASRGQGAFGSYTF. The CDR3 nucleotides read TGTGCCAGCAGGGGACAGGGGGCGTTCGGGAGCTACACCTTC. The full variable domain, rest sourced from reference TRBV7-8 and TRBJ1-2, is GAGVSQSPRYKVAKRGQDVALRCDPISGHVSLFWYQQALGQGPEFLTYFQNEAQLDKSGLPSDRFFAERPEGSVSTLKIQRTQQEDSAVYLCASRGQGAFGSYTFGSGTRLTVV.

This clone was seen repeatedly, ten times or more. V usage is TRBV7-2 and J usage is TRBJ2-3; D uncertain. This CDR3 has 11 residues. Trimming removed 6 bases from V and 5 bases from J, with 6 bases in between. Per the germline V gene, CDR1 is SGHTA and CDR2 is FQGNSA. CDR3 DNA: TGTGCCAGCAGGCAGATAGATACGCAGTATTTT. This sequence encodes CASRQIDTQYF. Based on the CDR3 plus reference TRBV7-2 and TRBJ2-3, the full variable domain is GAGVSQSPSNKVTEKGKDVELRCDPISGHTALYWYRQSLGQGLEFLIYFQGNSAPDKSGLPSDRFSAERTGGSVSTLTIQRTQQEDSAVYLCASRQIDTQYFGPGTRLTVL.

This clone was picked up a small number of times. The V call is TRBV19, the J call TRBJ1-3; unclear D gene. The CDR3 has 17 residues. V was clipped by 7 bases and J by 2 bases, with 21 bases between them. Per germline, CDR1 LNHDA and CDR2 SQIVND (reference sequence). DNA for the CDR3: TGTGCCAGTAAAGCTCGTCACGACGCGATGACTGGAAACACCATATATTTT. It translates to CASKARHDAMTGNTIYF.

This clone was counted between two and nine times. The V call is TRBV2, the J call TRBJ2-7; D is perhaps TRBD1 (6 bases). With 1 base removed from V and 6 bases from J, the gap between germline ends came to 10 bases. The V gene's germline CDR1 is SNHLY and CDR2 FYNNEI. The CDR3 loop spans 13 amino acids. CDR3 protein: CASSEGRGIEQYF. The DNA for the CDR3 is TGTGCCAGCAGTGAAGGCAGGGGAATCGAGCAGTACTTC.

Ten or more counts support this clone. The J gene is TRBJ2-1, the V gene TRBV7-9; 8 nucleotides align to TRBD2. With 3 bases clipped from V and 5 bases from J, the junction kept 15 bases outside the gene matches. The CDR3 extends over 18 amino acids. The germline V gene encodes CDR1 SEHNR and CDR2 FQNEAQ (reference sequence). The chain's CDR3 is CASSFPPRIAGLNNEQFF. The CDR3 DNA reads TGTGCCAGCAGCTTTCCCCCACGGATAGCGGGGTTGAACAATGAGCAGTTCTTC.

There are a few counts of this clone. The chain joins TRBV27 to TRBJ1-1; TRBD1 is a possible D gene (5 bases). V gave up 0 bases and J gave up 8 bases, with 16 bases separating them. Germline V gene sequence: CDR1 MNHEY, CDR2 SMNVEV (reference sequence). CDR3 length: 15 residues. CDR3 nucleotides: TGTGCCAGCAGTTTATCTCAACGGACACGATCAGAAGCTTTCTTT. Residues: CASSLSQRTRSEAFF.

Concerning this clone itself: A read error may account for a junction end that differs from germline. The gene calls are TRBV29-1 and TRBJ1-1, with D maybe TRBD1 (6 bases). This CDR3 is built from 14 residues. From germline, CDR1 is SQVTM and CDR2 ANQGSEA. CDR3 sequence reads: CSVLNPGHNIEAFF. CDR3 nucleotides: TGCAGCGTCCTAAATCCGGGACATAACATTGAAGCTTTCTTT.

In regard to this clone: The sample holds other DNA sequences that translate to the same CDR3. The rearrangement joins TRBV5-6 to TRBJ1-1; no clear D gene. Germline V gene sequence: CDR1 SGHDT, CDR2 YYEEEE. The CDR3 has 13 amino acids. With 3 bases removed from V and 0 bases from J, the gap between germline ends came to 6 bases. This CDR3 reads CASSSTVNTEAFF. For the CDR3, the DNA is TGTGCCAGCAGCTCGACGGTGAACACTGAAGCTTTCTTT. The entire variable domain, with the rest obtained from reference TRBV5-6 and TRBJ1-1, is as follows: DAGVTQSPTHLIKTRGQQVTLRCSPKSGHDTVSWYQQALGQGPQFIFQYYEEEERQRGNFPDRFSGHQFPNYSSELNVNALLLGDSALYLCASSSTVNTEAFFGQGTRLTVV.

The J gene is TRBJ1-3, the V gene TRBV18; 8 nucleotides line up with TRBD1. CDR3 length: 16 amino acids. Germline lookup yields CDR1 KGHSH and CDR2 LQKENI. Unmatched junction bases numbered 7, after V lost 2 bases and J lost 4 bases. The CDR3 nucleotides read TGTGCCAGCTCACCAGTCAGACAGGGGACCGGAAACACCATATATTTT. It is translated as CASSPVRQGTGNTIYF.

The J gene is TRBJ1-5, the V gene TRBV7-3; tentatively, D is TRBD1 (6 bases). The CDR3 is made up of 16 amino acids. Deletions cut 2 bases from V and 6 bases from J, with 17 bases between. Germline V lookup: CDR1 SGHTA, CDR2 FQGTGA. In DNA, the CDR3 is TGTGCCAGCAGCTTAGCGGCAGGGGCGCAAGTTCAGCCCCAGCATTTT. Its translation is CASSLAAGAQVQPQHF.

The CDR3 bases are TGTGCCATCAGTGAGTCTGGGTCCTACAATGAGCAGTTCTTC. This translates into CAISESGSYNEQFF. The rearrangement links TRBV10-3 to TRBJ2-1; D ambiguous. Germline CDR1 ENHRY, CDR2 SYGVKD. V was pared by 0 bases and J by 1 base, with 4 bases between. This CDR3 comprises 14 residues.

This clone turned up a few times. The V gene is TRBV4-3, the J gene TRBJ2-2; 7 bases match TRBD2. This CDR3 region has 15 residues. The germline V gene has CDR1 LGHNA and CDR2 YSLEER. V gave up 8 bases and J gave up 3 bases; unmatched junction bases: 9. CDR3: CASAKRLADTGELFF. As DNA, the CDR3 is TGCGCCAGCGCAAAGAGACTAGCCGACACCGGGGAGCTGTTTTTT.

The V call is TRBV7-2, the J call TRBJ2-1; TRBD2 matches 14 bases. Germline V gives CDR1 SGHTA, CDR2 FQGNSA. The CDR3 length is 15 residues. V trimming: 6 bases; J trimming: 9 bases; junction bases outside the gene matches: 7. CDR3 loop: CASRPTSGGAGEQFF. The CDR3 coding sequence is TGTGCCAGCAGACCGACTAGCGGGGGGGCTGGTGAGCAGTTCTTC.

V is TRBV7-2 and J is TRBJ2-3; 9 nucleotides line up with TRBD2. Germline CDR1 SGHTA, CDR2 FQGNSA. The J segment lost 6 bases and the V segment lost 2 bases, leaving 9 bases of the junction unmatched. The CDR3 contains 16 residues. CDR3 in amino acids: CASSLRAGGLGDTQYF. As DNA, the CDR3 is TGTGCCAGCAGCTTAAGAGCGGGGGGCTTGGGGGATACGCAGTATTTT.

The rearrangement links TRBV13 to TRBJ1-5; no clear D. Germline V gene lookup returns CDR1 PRHDT and CDR2 FYEKMQ (reference sequence). This CDR3 comprises 14 residues. The V gene lost 1 base and the J gene lost 3 bases, with 7 bases spanning the gap. CDR3 amino acids: CASSLAKTNQPQHF. In DNA, the CDR3 is TGTGCCAGCAGCTTAGCAAAAACCAATCAGCCCCAGCATTTT. Variable domain in full (rest from reference TRBV13 and TRBJ1-5): AAGVIQSPRHLIKEKRETATLKCYPIPRHDTVYWYQQGPGQDPQFLISFYEKMQSDKGSIPDRFSAQQFSDYHSELNMSSLELGDSALYFCASSLAKTNQPQHFGDGTRLSIL.

This clone was detected ten times or more. The rearrangement joins TRBV5-4 to TRBJ2-3; D gene unclear. Germline loops: CDR1 SGHNT, CDR2 YYREEE (reference sequence). The CDR3 consists of 14 residues. Trimming cost V 1 base and J 0 bases, with 6 bases left between them. The CDR3 DNA reads as TGTGCCAGCAGCTTGTTCTCCAGCACAGATACGCAGTATTTT. Translation: CASSLFSSTDTQYF.

V is TRBV4-1 and J is TRBJ1-2; 11 bases line up with TRBD1. Germline V gene data show CDR1 as MGHRA and CDR2 as YSYEKL. The CDR3 contains 16 residues. The V gene end was trimmed by 4 bases and the J gene end by 6 bases; junction bases not matched to a gene: 10. The CDR3 DNA sequence: TGCGCCAGCAGCCGTAGCCGGGACAGGGGGTCGGATGGCTACACCTTC. Translation gives CASSRSRDRGSDGYTF.

V is TRBV6-5 and J is TRBJ1-1; TRBD1 aligns across 10 bases. The germline V gene has CDR1 MNHEY and CDR2 SVGAGI. This CDR3 region has 14 residues. The V and J ends lost 3 bases and 5 bases, in that order; junction bases with no gene match: 3. CDR3 sequence (DNA): TGTGCCAGCAGTTATGGACAGGGGGTTACTGAAGCTTTCTTT. Its protein product is CASSYGQGVTEAFF.

The chain recombines TRBV19 with TRBJ2-6; the D gene is possibly TRBD2 (7 bases). The V gene lost 6 bases and the J gene lost 1 base, with 28 bases spanning the gap. The CDR3 totals 21 residues. Looked up from germline, CDR1 is LNHDA and CDR2 is SQIVND (reference sequence). The CDR3 protein is CASSQAGSRGARASGANVLTF. The CDR3 nucleotides are TGTGCCAGTAGCCAAGCAGGGTCTCGGGGGGCAAGGGCGTCTGGGGCCAACGTCCTGACTTTC.

The V call is TRBV6-4, the J call TRBJ1-5; D possibly corresponds to TRBD1 (6 bases). Germline CDR1 and CDR2: MRHNA and SNTAGT. The CDR3 sequence is 15 residues long. V was cut by 6 bases and J by 3 bases, with 15 bases left in between. The CDR3 loop is CASRLSDSPNQPQHF. The CDR3 DNA is TGTGCCAGCAGGCTCTCGGACAGTCCCAATCAGCCCCAGCATTTT.

This rearrangement joins TRBV6-5 to TRBJ1-6; 8 bases are shared with TRBD1. The CDR3 is 15 amino acids. Germline loops: CDR1 MNHEY, CDR2 SVGAGI. Germline trimming cut 5 bases from V and 8 bases from J; bases unmatched to any gene: 8. The CDR3 loop reads CASSSYQQGDSPLHF. The DNA of the CDR3 is TGTGCCAGCAGTAGCTATCAACAGGGGGATTCACCCCTCCACTTT.

The V and J genes are TRBV10-3 and TRBJ2-2; TRBD1 is a possible D gene (6 bases). Trimming took off 9 bases at V and 3 bases at J, with 17 bases between the two ends. CDR3 length: 15 residues. Looked up from germline, CDR1 is ENHRY and CDR2 is SYGVKD. DNA for the CDR3: TGTGCCATATCGTTAGGGGACACTCACACCGGGGAGCTGTTTTTT. Protein sequence: CAISLGDTHTGELFF.

This clone came up a few times. The chain has TRBV25-1 and TRBJ1-1, with 9 bases identical to TRBD1. The trim removed 9 bases at V and 6 bases at J, leaving 11 bases unmatched. Germline V lookup: CDR1 MGHDK, CDR2 SYGVNS. This CDR3 is 14 amino acids long. CDR3 coding DNA: TGTGCCAGTAGACAGGGGGGCTCCGTCGCTGAAGCTTTCTTT. This gives the protein CASRQGGSVAEAFF. The full variable domain, completed using reference TRBV25-1 and TRBJ1-1, is EADIYQTPRYLVIGTGKKITLECSQTMGHDKMYWYQQDPGMELHLIHYSYGVNSTEKGDLSSESTVSRIRTEHFPLTLESARPSHTSQYLCASRQGGSVAEAFFGQGTRLTVV.

V gene TRBV7-2 combines with J gene TRBJ2-5; no firm D call. Germline assignment: CDR1 SGHTA and CDR2 FQGNSA. V was trimmed by 6 bases and J by 5 bases, leaving 7 bases between them. CDR3 size: 11 residues. Here the CDR3 reads CASSSSETQYF. Here the CDR3 DNA reads TGTGCCAGCAGTTCCTCCGAGACCCAGTACTTC. Complete variable domain (other parts from reference TRBV7-2 and TRBJ2-5): GAGVSQSPSNKVTEKGKDVELRCDPISGHTALYWYRQSLGQGLEFLIYFQGNSAPDKSGLPSDRFSAERTGGSVSTLTIQRTQQEDSAVYLCASSSSETQYFGPGTRLLVL.

This clone showed up many times. The chain uses TRBV10-3 and TRBJ1-1; TRBD1 agrees at 7 bases. CDR3 length: 15 residues. Germline V lookup: CDR1 ENHRY, CDR2 SYGVKD. With 6 bases clipped from V and 1 base from J, the junction kept 8 bases outside the gene matches. The CDR3 region is CAIRASGTANTEAFF. The CDR3 DNA is TGTGCCATCAGAGCTTCCGGGACAGCGAACACTGAAGCTTTCTTT.

CDR3 in DNA: TGTGCCAGCAGCCCAAAGGGGGGGAGTGAGCAGTTCTTC. Translating it yields CASSPKGGSEQFF. This chain joins TRBV11-2 and TRBJ2-1, with TRBD2 as a possible D gene (7 bases). V lost 5 bases to trimming and J lost 9 bases, with 14 bases between them. The CDR3 runs 13 residues. CDR1 and CDR2 from the germline V gene are SGHAT and FQNNGV.